The T cell receptor (beta chain) described here comes from a study of T-cell memory formation after mild COVID-19. This clonotype was seen only a few times. The antigen is undetermined. The CDR3 extends over 14 amino acids. The trim removed 4 bases at V and 8 bases at J, leaving 7 bases unmatched. Per the germline V gene, CDR1 is KGHDR and CDR2 is SFDVKD. Study results and limitations: Unconfirmed was the SARS-CoV-2 specificity of second-wave clones that peaked on day 37. Of the contracting clones, CD4+ ones lay mainly in CM and EM, and CD8+ ones in EMRA. Several responding clones turned up in pre-infection memory, indicating that cross-reactive memory may have taken part.

Constant-segment primers served in 5'RACE that generated TCR alpha and TCR beta cDNA libraries bearing sample barcodes and UMIs. TCRdb re-derived calls from the 5' RACE reads in MiXCR, one entry per CDR3 protein. Of fewer than 150,000 distinct CDR3 sequences in the sample, approximately 6.2% were seen once. The material sequenced was PBMCs or a T cell subset sorted from them (not recorded which). The sequence derives from an adult woman who had mild COVID-19 (a few samples of this study predate the infection). Cell type and time point are not known. The chain is built from TRBV24-1 and TRBJ2-1; 7 bases are a match to TRBD2. Here the CDR3 reads CATSEGGSRDEQFF. CDR3 coding DNA: TGTGCCACCAGTGAGGGGGGGTCCAGGGATGAGCAGTTCTTC.